These 14 T cell receptor beta chains were all obtained from the same sample, sequenced in a study of human T cells and chemical hapten exposure. The authors extracted total RNA from unfractionated whole blood. TCRdb analysed the 5' RACE reads with MiXCR anew, one entry per CDR3 protein. The data hold some 150,000 distinct CDR3 sequences, with 4.1% observed a single time. Source of these receptors: a female donor in good health.

This clonotype has ten or more counts. The chain links TRBV7-2 to TRBJ1-1; D unresolved. With 1 base removed from V and 7 bases from J, the gap between germline ends came to 10 bases. The CDR3 is made up of 13 amino acids. The germline CDR1 and CDR2 sequences are SGHTA and FQGNSA. The CDR3 region is CASSLVFSDEAFF. For the CDR3, the DNA is TGTGCCAGCAGCTTAGTGTTTAGTGATGAAGCTTTCTTT.

This clonotype appeared many times. V gene TRBV12-3 or TRBV12-4 combines with J gene TRBJ2-3; no firm D call. Trimming took 3 bases from V and 0 from J, leaving 13 bases between them. This CDR3 has 16 amino acids. The CDR3: CASSFVFHGSTDTQYF. CDR3 bases: TGTGCCAGCAGTTTTGTATTTCACGGCAGCACAGATACGCAGTATTTT.

This clonotype was picked up many times. The chain uses TRBV2 and TRBJ2-5; D not resolved. Germline V lookup: CDR1 SNHLY, CDR2 FYNNEI. The CDR3 covers 11 residues. The V gene lost 4 bases and the J gene lost 12 bases, with 12 bases spanning the gap. CDR3 in amino acids: CASSAQWVEYF. CDR3 DNA sequence: TGTGCCAGCAGTGCACAGTGGGTAGAGTACTTC.

This clonotype was counted many times. The V gene is TRBV12-3 or TRBV12-4, the J gene TRBJ2-1; D possibly uses TRBD1 or TRBD2 (6 bases each). The V end lost 4 bases, the J end lost 2 bases, and 12 bases lay between the germline ends. This CDR3 is 15 amino acids long. This chain's CDR3 is CASSSPGGPYNEQFF. The CDR3 DNA sequence: TGTGCCAGCAGTTCCCCCGGGGGCCCCTACAATGAGCAGTTCTTC.

This clonotype was observed a few times. The J gene is TRBJ1-2, the V gene TRBV4-3; D might be TRBD1 (6 bases). The germline V and J ends were trimmed by 0 bases and 4 bases, with 9 bases remaining between them. The CDR3 runs 14 residues. CDR1 is LGHNA, CDR2 YSLEER, per germline. The DNA for the CDR3 is TGCGCCAGCAGCCAAGATCGGGGGCTCTATGGCTACACCTTC. Translated: CASSQDRGLYGYTF.

This clonotype was recorded at least ten times. V gene TRBV20-1 combines with J gene TRBJ1-4; D remains ambiguous. From germline, CDR1 is DFQATT and CDR2 SNEGSKA (reference sequence). V was clipped by 0 bases and J by 8 bases, with 13 bases between them. The CDR3 has 14 residues. The CDR3 loop is CSARDMGNKEKLFF. Here the CDR3 DNA reads TGCAGTGCTAGAGATATGGGGAACAAAGAAAAACTGTTTTTT.

J is TRBJ2-3 and V is TRBV20-1; TRBD2 agrees at 8 bases. CDR3 length: 14 amino acids. Germline V gene sequence: CDR1 DFQATT, CDR2 SNEGSKA (reference sequence). The trim removed 5 bases at V and 4 bases at J, leaving 8 bases unmatched. CDR3 protein: CSAYGGAGADTQYF. The CDR3 coding sequence is TGCAGTGCTTACGGGGGGGCAGGGGCAGATACGCAGTATTTT.

This clonotype was detected many times. CDR3 DNA: TGTGCCAGCTCACCACCCGGTATCGGAGGGGAAGGAAACACCATATATTTT. This sequence encodes CASSPPGIGGEGNTIYF. The V gene is TRBV18, the J gene TRBJ1-3, with D maybe TRBD1 (5 bases). Trimming removed 0 bases from V and 4 bases from J, with 16 bases in between. CDR3 length equals 17 residues. Germline CDR1 reads KGHSH; CDR2 reads LQKENI.

This clonotype has a handful of counts. The chain has TRBV15 and TRBJ2-1, with 10 bases identical to TRBD2. CDR3 length equals 16 residues. Germline CDR1 is LNHNV and CDR2 is YYDKDF (reference sequence). The J segment lost 4 bases and the V segment lost 1 base, leaving 4 bases of the junction unmatched. CDR3 coding DNA: TGTGCCACCAGCAGAGTAAGCGGGGGGGAGTACAATGAGCAGTTCTTC. This codes for CATSRVSGGEYNEQFF.

This clonotype turned up a few times. The chain carries TRBV5-1 and TRBJ1-1; D uncertain. The CDR3 totals 13 residues. The germline CDR1 and CDR2 sequences are SGHRS and YFSETQ. Deletions cut 2 bases from V and 1 base from J, with 6 bases between. CDR3 DNA sequence: TGCGCCAGCAGCTTTGACGGGAACACTGAAGCTTTCTTT. Protein: CASSFDGNTEAFF. The entire variable domain, with the rest obtained from reference TRBV5-1 and TRBJ1-1, is as follows: KAGVTQTPRYLIKTRGQQVTLSCSPISGHRSVSWYQQTPGQGLQFLFEYFSETQRNKGNFPGRFSGRQFSNSRSEMNVSTLELGDSALYLCASSFDGNTEAFFGQGTRLTVV.

This sequence joins TRBV5-8 and TRBJ2-2; D is unresolved. This CDR3 contains 13 residues. CDR1 and CDR2 (germline): SGHTS, YDEGEE. The germline V and J ends were trimmed by 5 bases and 7 bases, with 12 bases remaining between them. The chain's CDR3 is CASSKDGIGELFF. The CDR3 coding sequence is TGTGCCAGCAGTAAAGATGGAATCGGGGAGCTGTTTTTT. The entire variable domain, with the rest obtained from reference TRBV5-8 and TRBJ2-2, is as follows: EAGVTQSPTHLIKTRGQQATLRCSPISGHTSVYWYQQALGLGLQFLLWYDEGEERNRGNFPPRFSGRQFPNYSSELNVNALELEDSALYLCASSKDGIGELFFGEGSRLTVL.

This clonotype was observed at least ten times. The V gene is TRBV20-1, the J gene TRBJ2-2, with TRBD1 matching over 9 bases. Germline V gene lookup returns CDR1 DFQATT and CDR2 SNEGSKA (reference sequence). The V and J ends lost 0 bases and 5 bases, in that order; junction bases with no gene match: 7. This CDR3 is 16 amino acids long. CDR3 residues: CSARDPGQGVTGELFF. The CDR3 DNA follows: TGCAGTGCTAGAGATCCGGGACAGGGTGTTACCGGGGAGCTGTTTTTT.

This clonotype was detected only a few times. The rearrangement links TRBV10-3 to TRBJ1-1; 7 nucleotides match TRBD1. Germline V gives CDR1 ENHRY, CDR2 SYGVKD. This CDR3 has 14 amino acids. V shed 4 bases, J shed 3 bases, and the junction held 5 bases outside the gene matches. In nucleotides, the CDR3 is TGTGCCATCAGTGGACAGGGAGGGGACACTGAAGCTTTCTTT. Encoded protein: CAISGQGGDTEAFF.

On this clonotype itself: This may be a read error, as it is one base from a much larger clone. The chain employs TRBV20-1 and TRBJ2-7, with 8 bases matching TRBD2. The junction had 8 bases not matched to a gene; V was cut back by 5 bases and J by 5 bases. The CDR3 consists of 13 residues. Per germline, CDR1 DFQATT and CDR2 SNEGSKA (reference sequence). CDR3 loop: CSAYSGNSDEQYF. In DNA form, the CDR3 reads TGCAGTGCTTATAGCGGGAACAGCGACGAGCAGTACTTC.